This T cell receptor beta chain was retrieved from a study of T cell responses to AZD1222 COVID-19 vaccine. Germline CDR1 and CDR2: SEHNR and FQNEAQ (reference sequence). V was clipped by 8 bases and J by 5 bases, with 10 bases between them. The CDR3 is 12 residues long. Remarks on this clone: Its antigen is unknown.

The assay was immunoSEQ multiplex PCR, and TCRdb's table has in-frame clones only and misses some. The sample holds 110,000 or so clones, about nine tenths seen once. Study-level results: There were repertoire samples only from the period after the peak T cell response. Nearly half of spike-specific TCRs reportedly target variant regions that are unmutated in the B.1.351 and B.1.1.7 variants. Baseline seropositives among AZD1222 recipients totaled only five to seven.

Specimen: peripheral blood, collected on day 0 of AZD1222 vaccination. The source is an adult in good health. The gene calls are TRBV7-9 and TRBJ2-1, with D uncertain. The CDR3 coding sequence is TGTGCCAGCCCCAGAGGAGACAATGAGCAGTTCTTC. Encoded protein: CASPRGDNEQFF.